The 8 T cell receptor beta chains below all came from one sample that was sequenced in a study of T cell responses to AZD1222 COVID-19 vaccine. Data came from immunoSEQ multiplex PCR; TCRdb stores just in-frame clones and leaves some out. The sample includes about 200,000 clones, under 95% of them seen just once. This specimen was peripheral blood, taken on day 0 of MenACWY control vaccination. These receptors came from an adult in good health.

The DNA of the CDR3 is TGTGCCAGCAGTGAAGAAGGGACAGTTAATGAAAAACTGTTTTTT. This encodes CASSEEGTVNEKLFF. The chain combines TRBV2 with TRBJ1-4, with TRBD1 identical over 7 bases. The CDR3 spans 15 residues. Germline loops: CDR1 SNHLY, CDR2 FYNNEI. V shed 1 base, J shed 4 bases, and the junction held 3 bases outside the gene matches.

The CDR3 loop reads CASSLIGVNEKLFF. The CDR3 DNA reads as TGTGCCAGCAGTTTAATCGGGGTGAATGAAAAACTGTTTTTT. The rearrangement uses TRBV27 and TRBJ1-4; no firm D call. Germline V lookup: CDR1 MNHEY, CDR2 SMNVEV (reference sequence). V lost 2 bases and J 5 bases, leaving 9 bases between the germline ends. There are 14 residues in the CDR3.

In DNA, the CDR3 is TGCGCCAGCAGTGAGGCGGAGGGAACCCCGAGGGATACGCAGTATTTT. This encodes CASSEAEGTPRDTQYF. V usage is TRBV10-1 and J usage is TRBJ2-3, with D maybe TRBD2 (6 bases). Trimming cost V 2 bases and J 6 bases, with 18 bases left between them. Germline lookup yields CDR1 WNHNN and CDR2 SYGVQD (reference sequence). The CDR3 is 16 residues long.

The chain recombines TRBV5-1 with TRBJ2-1; TRBD1 is a possible D gene (6 bases). The CDR3 spans 15 residues. Per the germline V gene, CDR1 is SGHRS and CDR2 is YFSETQ. V was cut by 9 bases and J by 4 bases, with 20 bases left in between. CDR3 sequence reads: CATTPGPTGYNEQFF. The DNA for the CDR3 is TGCGCCACCACCCCCGGCCCCACAGGGTACAATGAGCAGTTCTTC.

The J gene is TRBJ2-1, the V gene TRBV6-6; the D gene is possibly TRBD1 (6 bases). The germline V gene has CDR1 MNHNY and CDR2 SVGAGI (reference sequence). This CDR3 comprises 14 residues. The V end lost 2 bases, the J end lost 14 bases, and 19 bases lay between the germline ends. The CDR3 DNA sequence: TGTGCCAGCAGTTACAAACCCGACCGACAGGAGAAGTTCTTC. It translates to CASSYKPDRQEKFF.

The CDR3 DNA reads as TGTGCCAGCAGTGTGACAGGGTACGGCTACACCTTC. The encoded protein is CASSVTGYGYTF. The chain links TRBV28 to TRBJ1-2, with TRBD1 matching over 7 bases. V gave up 5 bases and J gave up 8 bases; unmatched junction bases: 5. The germline V gene encodes CDR1 MDHEN and CDR2 SYDVKM. The CDR3 is 12 amino acids.

The J gene is TRBJ1-3, the V gene TRBV10-3; D is ambiguous. Germline assignment: CDR1 ENHRY and CDR2 SYGVKD. V lost 8 bases and J 0 bases, leaving 14 bases between the germline ends. CDR3 length: 15 amino acids. The DNA for the CDR3 is TGTGCCATCCGGGCAATCGACAACTCTGGAAACACCATATATTTT. Its translation is CAIRAIDNSGNTIYF.

The chain carries TRBV4-3 and TRBJ2-1; D uncertain. The V end lost 0 bases, the J end lost 9 bases, and 12 bases lay between the germline ends. The CDR3 sequence is 14 residues long. The germline CDR1 and CDR2 sequences are LGHNA and YSLEER. The CDR3 region is CASSQDPAAGEQFF. CDR3 sequence (DNA): TGCGCCAGCAGCCAAGACCCGGCCGCCGGTGAGCAGTTCTTC.